The sample holds many counts of the clone carrying this TCR beta chain. Its antigen remains unknown. Each CDR3 protein is one row after TCRdb ran MiXCR on the RT-PCR reads. The repertoire holds some 800,000 distinct CDR3 sequences, with 21% as singletons. This CDR3 has 13 residues. V was trimmed by 2 bases and J by 3 bases, leaving 10 bases between them. The germline V gene encodes CDR1 DFQATT and CDR2 SNEGSKA (reference sequence). The sample belongs to a study of response to subunit inactivated influenza vaccine. Study-level points and caveats: Authors suggested each seasonal flu vaccination may recruit only limited numbers of new T cells.

This receptor was identified in a man between 45 and 60 years old who received an inactivated influenza vaccine. V and J are TRBV20-1 and TRBJ2-5; TRBD1 might be the D (6 bases). The input for sequencing was PBMCs from blood, taken 5 days after vaccination. In nucleotides, the CDR3 is TGCAGTGCTAGAAGAGGGGGAGAAGAGACCCAGTACTTC. Amino acids: CSARRGGEETQYF.